These 3 T cell receptor beta chains were sequenced from one sample in a study of cytomegalovirus exposure and HLA in healthy donors. PCR involved 60 Vbeta and 13 Jbeta primers. The assay was immunoSEQ multiplex PCR, and TCRdb's table has in-frame clones only and misses some. The sample contains 180,000 or so clones, 75% to 85% of which appear only once. Sequenced sample: PBMCs. These TCRs come from a man in his late teens or twenties in good health and CMV-seronegative.

The chain carries TRBV25-1 and TRBJ2-5, with D possibly being TRBD1 (6 bases). The J call may be incorrect, as the DNA end agrees better with TRBJ2-7. The CDR3 spans 14 residues. Germline V lookup: CDR1 MGHDK, CDR2 SYGVNS. CDR3 residues: CASTPAGATYEQYF. DNA of the CDR3: TGTGCCAGCACCCCGGCAGGGGCCACCTACGAGCAGTACTTC.

This clone has a single count. The rearrangement joins TRBV9 to TRBJ2-3; 12 bases are a match to TRBD2. The V gene end was trimmed by 6 bases and the J gene end by 0 bases; junction bases not matched to a gene: 5. In germline, CDR1 is SGDLS, CDR2 YYNGEE. There are 16 residues in the CDR3. For the CDR3, the DNA is TGTGCCAGCACCACCGGGACTAGCGGGAGCACAGATACGCAGTATTTT. The encoded protein is CASTTGTSGSTDTQYF.

The chain has TRBV5-1 and TRBJ2-3; TRBD1 aligns across 9 bases. Germline CDR1 reads SGHRS; CDR2 reads YFSETQ. This CDR3 is built from 16 residues. V lost 2 bases to trimming and J lost 3 bases; unmatched junction nucleotides: 7. Here the CDR3 reads CASSLSGTGLTDTQYF. The DNA for the CDR3 is TGCGCCAGCAGCTTATCCGGGACAGGGCTGACAGATACGCAGTATTTT.